This TCR beta chain is drawn from a study of T cell responses to AZD1222 COVID-19 vaccine. Clones were sequenced by immunoSEQ multiplex PCR, and TCRdb holds only the in-frame ones, with some missing. The table lists about 200,000 clones, approximately 90% of them singletons, with 3.4% in the top ten. The V segment lost 4 bases and the J segment 10 bases; nucleotides outside the gene matches: 15. The germline V gene encodes CDR1 SGHAT and CDR2 FQNNGV. This CDR3 region has 18 residues. Remarks on this clone: Its antigen is still unknown.

Study results and limitations: White British donors predominated, females outnumbered males, and clonal diversity was possibly underestimated.

This receptor was identified in an adult who received the AZD1222 COVID-19 vaccine. This chain links TRBV11-2 with TRBJ2-1; 14 bases are a match to TRBD2. The sequenced sample was peripheral blood, obtained 28 days after the second AZD1222 dose. The CDR3 loop reads CASSSALLTSGRAREQFF. In DNA form, the CDR3 reads TGTGCCAGCAGCTCGGCACTTTTGACTAGCGGGAGGGCCCGGGAGCAGTTCTTC.